This paragraph covers one T cell receptor (beta chain) sequence. Its antigen is unidentified. These data belong to a study of T cells in Graves' hyperthyroidism and ophthalmopathy. Study-wide results and caveats: A 13 V-J model separated ophthalmopathy from stable hyperthyroidism.

The investigators amplified TCR beta CDR3 regions from RNA transcripts. HTBI primers were employed in a first-round RT-PCR of the TCR CDR3. A single record per CDR3 protein comes from TCRdb applying MiXCR to the multiplex PCR reads. The sample consists of hundreds of thousands of distinct CDR3 sequences, 12% to 15% of them appearing once. The receptor's source is a woman aged 18 to 35 with Graves' hyperthyroidism. The sample taken for sequencing was blood.

Here the CDR3 DNA reads TGTGCCAGCAGCTTAACAAACTCTGGGGCCAACGTCCTGACTTTC. Its translation: CASSLTNSGANVLTF. V usage is TRBV7-2 and J usage is TRBJ2-6, with no clear D. V shed 2 bases and J shed 0 bases, with 5 bases lying between them. The CDR3 has 15 residues. Germline lookup yields CDR1 SGHTA and CDR2 FQGNSA.